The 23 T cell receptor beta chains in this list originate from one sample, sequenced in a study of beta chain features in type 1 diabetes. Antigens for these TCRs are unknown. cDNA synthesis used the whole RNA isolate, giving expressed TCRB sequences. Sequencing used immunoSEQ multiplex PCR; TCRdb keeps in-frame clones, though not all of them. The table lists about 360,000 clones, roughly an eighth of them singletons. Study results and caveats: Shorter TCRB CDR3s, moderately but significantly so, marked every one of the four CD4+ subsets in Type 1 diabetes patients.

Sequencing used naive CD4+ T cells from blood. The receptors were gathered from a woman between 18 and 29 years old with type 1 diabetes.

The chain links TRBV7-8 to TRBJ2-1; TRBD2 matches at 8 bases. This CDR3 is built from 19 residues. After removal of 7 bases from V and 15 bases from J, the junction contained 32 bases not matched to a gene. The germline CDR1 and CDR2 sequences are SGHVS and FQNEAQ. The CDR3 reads CASTTAGAPGTRFGRALFF. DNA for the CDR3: TGTGCCAGCACCACAGCGGGGGCACCCGGGACTAGATTTGGGCGCGCTCTGTTCTTC.

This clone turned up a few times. In DNA, the CDR3 is TGTGCCAGCAGCTTAAACCCAGGTCCTACGCAGTATTTT. It specifies CASSLNPGPTQYF. The rearrangement joins TRBV7-3 to TRBJ2-3; D gene unclear. Trimming shortened V by 1 base and J by 8 bases, and 10 bases separated the two germline ends. Per the germline V gene, CDR1 is SGHTA and CDR2 is FQGTGA. The CDR3 totals 13 residues.

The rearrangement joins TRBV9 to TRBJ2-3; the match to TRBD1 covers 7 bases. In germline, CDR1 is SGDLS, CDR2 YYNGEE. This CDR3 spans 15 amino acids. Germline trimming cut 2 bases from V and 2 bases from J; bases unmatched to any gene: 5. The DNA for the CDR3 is TGTGCCAGCAGCGTCACAGGGGACCCCACAGATACGCAGTATTTT. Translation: CASSVTGDPTDTQYF.

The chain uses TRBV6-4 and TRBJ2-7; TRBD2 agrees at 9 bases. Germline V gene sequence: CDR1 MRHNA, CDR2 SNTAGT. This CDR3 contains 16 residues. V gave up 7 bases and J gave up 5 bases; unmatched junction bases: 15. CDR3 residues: CASIPRPPSGVHEQYF. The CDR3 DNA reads TGTGCCAGCATCCCCCGTCCCCCTAGCGGGGTTCACGAGCAGTACTTC.

The CDR3 DNA follows: TGTGCCAGCAGCACTCAGACAGGGATGGGCAATCAGCCCCAGCATTTT. Protein sequence: CASSTQTGMGNQPQHF. This sequence joins TRBV7-2 and TRBJ1-5; the match to TRBD1 covers 7 bases. V shed 5 bases and J 2 bases; nucleotides not matched to a gene: 9. This CDR3 has 16 amino acids. The germline V gene encodes CDR1 SGHTA and CDR2 FQGNSA.

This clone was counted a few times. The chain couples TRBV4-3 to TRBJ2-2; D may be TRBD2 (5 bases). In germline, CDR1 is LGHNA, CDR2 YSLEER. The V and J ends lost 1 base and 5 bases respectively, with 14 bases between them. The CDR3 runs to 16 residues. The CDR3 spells CASSQVWGSGTGELFF. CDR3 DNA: TGCGCCAGCAGCCAAGTCTGGGGTTCGGGGACCGGGGAGCTGTTTTTT.

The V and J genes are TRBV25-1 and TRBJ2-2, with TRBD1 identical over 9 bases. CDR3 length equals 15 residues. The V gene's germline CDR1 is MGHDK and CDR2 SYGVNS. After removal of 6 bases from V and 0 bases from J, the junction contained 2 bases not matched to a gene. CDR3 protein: CASSRQGANTGELFF. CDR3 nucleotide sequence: TGTGCCAGCAGCCGACAGGGGGCGAACACCGGGGAGCTGTTTTTT.

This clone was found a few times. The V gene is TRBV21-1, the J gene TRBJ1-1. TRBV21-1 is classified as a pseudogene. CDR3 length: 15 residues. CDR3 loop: CASSRGGQPNTEAFF. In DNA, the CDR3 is TGTGCCAGCAGCAGGGGGGGGCAGCCGAACACTGAAGCTTTCTTT.

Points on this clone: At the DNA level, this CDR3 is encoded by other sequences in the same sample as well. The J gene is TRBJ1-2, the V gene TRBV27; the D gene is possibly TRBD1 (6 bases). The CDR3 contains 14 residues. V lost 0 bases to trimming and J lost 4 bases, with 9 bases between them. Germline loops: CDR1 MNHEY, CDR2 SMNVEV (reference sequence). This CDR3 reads CASSLSGGVYGYTF. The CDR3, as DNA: TGTGCCAGCAGTTTATCAGGGGGGGTCTATGGCTACACCTTC.

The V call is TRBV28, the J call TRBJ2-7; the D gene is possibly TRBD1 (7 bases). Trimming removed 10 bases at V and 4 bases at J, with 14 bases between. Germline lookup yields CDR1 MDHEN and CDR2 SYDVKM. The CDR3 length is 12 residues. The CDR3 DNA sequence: TGTGCCACCGGAGGGGGCGGTTACGAGCAGTACTTC. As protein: CATGGGGYEQYF.

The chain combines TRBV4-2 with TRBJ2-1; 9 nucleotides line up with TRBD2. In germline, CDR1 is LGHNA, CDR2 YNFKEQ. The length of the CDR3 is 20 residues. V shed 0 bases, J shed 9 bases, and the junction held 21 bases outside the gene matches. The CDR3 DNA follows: TGTGCCAGCAGCCAAGATTGGATTGGCAGCCGGACCGGCGGGGGGGTTGAGCAGTTCTTC. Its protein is CASSQDWIGSRTGGGVEQFF.

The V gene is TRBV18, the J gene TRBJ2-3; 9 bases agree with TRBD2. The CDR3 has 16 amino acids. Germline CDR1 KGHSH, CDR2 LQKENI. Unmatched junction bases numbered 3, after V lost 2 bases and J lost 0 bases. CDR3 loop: CASSPVSGGSTDTQYF. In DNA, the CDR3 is TGTGCCAGCTCACCAGTTAGCGGGGGAAGCACAGATACGCAGTATTTT. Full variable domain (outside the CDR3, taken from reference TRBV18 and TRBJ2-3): NAGVMQNPRHLVRRRGQEARLRCSPMKGHSHVYWYRQLPEEGLKFMVYLQKENIIDESGMPKERFSAEFPKEGPSILRIQQVVRGDSAAYFCASSPVSGGSTDTQYFGPGTRLTVL.

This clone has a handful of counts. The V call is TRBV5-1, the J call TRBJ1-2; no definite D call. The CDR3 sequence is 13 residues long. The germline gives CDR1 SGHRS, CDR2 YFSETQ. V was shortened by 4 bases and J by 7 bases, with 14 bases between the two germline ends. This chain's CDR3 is CASSLMQEGGYTF. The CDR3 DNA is TGCGCCAGCAGCCTCATGCAGGAAGGTGGCTACACCTTC.

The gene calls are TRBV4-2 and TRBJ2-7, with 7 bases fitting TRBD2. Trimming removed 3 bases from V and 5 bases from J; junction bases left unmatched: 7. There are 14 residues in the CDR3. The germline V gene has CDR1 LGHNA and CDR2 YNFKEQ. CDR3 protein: CASSHTGTIDEQYF. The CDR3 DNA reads TGTGCCAGCAGCCATACCGGGACTATCGACGAGCAGTACTTC.

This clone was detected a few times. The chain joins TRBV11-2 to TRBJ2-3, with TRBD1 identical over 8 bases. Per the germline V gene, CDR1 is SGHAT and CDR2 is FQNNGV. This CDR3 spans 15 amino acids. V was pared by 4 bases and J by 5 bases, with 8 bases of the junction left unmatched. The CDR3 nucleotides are TGTGCCAGCAGCTCCAAACAGGGGGTGGGAGATACGCAGTATTTT. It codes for CASSSKQGVGDTQYF.

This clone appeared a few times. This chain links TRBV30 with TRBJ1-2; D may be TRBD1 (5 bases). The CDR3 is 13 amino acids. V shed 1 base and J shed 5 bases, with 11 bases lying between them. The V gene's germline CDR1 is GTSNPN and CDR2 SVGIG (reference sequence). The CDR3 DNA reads TGTGCCTGGAGTGGCCAACAGGCTTATGGCTACACCTTC. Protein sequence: CAWSGQQAYGYTF.

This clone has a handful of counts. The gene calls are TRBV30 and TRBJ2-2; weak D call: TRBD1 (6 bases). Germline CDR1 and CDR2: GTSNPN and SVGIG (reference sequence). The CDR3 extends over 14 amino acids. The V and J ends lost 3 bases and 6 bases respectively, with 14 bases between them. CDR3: CAWSRDINSGELFF. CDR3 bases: TGTGCCTGGAGCCGGGACATCAACTCCGGGGAGCTGTTTTTT.

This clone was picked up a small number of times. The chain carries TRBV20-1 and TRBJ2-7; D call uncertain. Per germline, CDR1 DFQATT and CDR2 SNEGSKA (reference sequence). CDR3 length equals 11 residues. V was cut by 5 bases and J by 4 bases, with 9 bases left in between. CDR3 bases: TGCAGTGCTGTAGACTTTTACGAGCAGTACTTC. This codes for CSAVDFYEQYF.

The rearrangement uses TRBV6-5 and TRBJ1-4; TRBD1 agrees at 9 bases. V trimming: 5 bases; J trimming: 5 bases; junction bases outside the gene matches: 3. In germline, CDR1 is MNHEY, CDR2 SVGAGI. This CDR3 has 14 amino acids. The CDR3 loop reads CASSLGTGNEKLFF. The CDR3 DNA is TGTGCCAGCAGTCTCGGGACAGGGAATGAAAAACTGTTTTTT.

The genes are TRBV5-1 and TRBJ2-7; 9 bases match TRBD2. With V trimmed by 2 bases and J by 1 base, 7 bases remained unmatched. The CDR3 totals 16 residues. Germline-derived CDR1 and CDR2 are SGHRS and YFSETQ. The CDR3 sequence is CASSFRLAGPSYEQYF. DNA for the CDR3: TGCGCCAGCAGCTTTAGGCTAGCGGGGCCTTCCTACGAGCAGTACTTC.

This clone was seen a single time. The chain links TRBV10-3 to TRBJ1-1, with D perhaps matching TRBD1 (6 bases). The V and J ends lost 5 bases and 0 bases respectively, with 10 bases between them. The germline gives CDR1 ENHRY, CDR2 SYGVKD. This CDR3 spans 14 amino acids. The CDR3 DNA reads TGTGCCATCAGTCGACAGGCTATGAACACTGAAGCTTTCTTT. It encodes CAISRQAMNTEAFF.

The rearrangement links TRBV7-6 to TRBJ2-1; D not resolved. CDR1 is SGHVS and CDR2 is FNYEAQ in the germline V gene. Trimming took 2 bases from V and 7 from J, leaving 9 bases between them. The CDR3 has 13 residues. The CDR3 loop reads CASSLIVRNEQFF. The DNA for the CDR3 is TGTGCCAGCAGCTTAATAGTGCGGAATGAGCAGTTCTTC.

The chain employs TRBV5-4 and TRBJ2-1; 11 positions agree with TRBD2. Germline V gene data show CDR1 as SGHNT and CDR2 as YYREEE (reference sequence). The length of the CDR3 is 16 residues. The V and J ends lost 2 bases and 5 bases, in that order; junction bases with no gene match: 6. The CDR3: CASSLPIAGGHNEQFF. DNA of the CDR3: TGTGCCAGCAGCTTACCCATAGCGGGAGGGCACAATGAGCAGTTCTTC.